The 19 T cell receptor beta chains listed next were all sequenced from one sample in a study of blood T cell repertoires in COVID-19. Clones were sequenced by immunoSEQ multiplex PCR, and TCRdb holds only the in-frame ones, with some missing. The table records about 350,000 clones, around nine tenths of them present only once. The sequenced sample consisted of peripheral blood. The receptors derive from a woman aged 60 to 75 with COVID-19, enrolled during active disease.

This clone was seen once. This chain uses TRBV7-8 with TRBJ1-1, with TRBD1 identical over 10 bases. The CDR3 runs to 14 residues. Trimming took 5 bases from V and 7 from J; bases not matched to a gene: 7. Germline loops: CDR1 SGHVS, CDR2 FQNEAQ. The DNA of the CDR3 is TGTGCCAGCAGCCCTGACAGGGGGCCGGTTGAAGCTTTCTTT. It specifies CASSPDRGPVEAFF.

The chain combines TRBV28 with TRBJ2-7, with 12 bases aligning to TRBD2. V lost 4 bases to trimming and J lost 5 bases; unmatched junction nucleotides: 6. The CDR3 loop spans 15 amino acids. The germline V gene has CDR1 MDHEN and CDR2 SYDVKM. CDR3 region: CASSSPSGGAHEQYF. The DNA for the CDR3 is TGTGCCAGCAGTTCGCCTAGCGGGGGGGCCCACGAGCAGTACTTC.

The chain joins TRBV9 to TRBJ2-3; 8 bases line up with TRBD2. The CDR3 spans 14 residues. Unmatched junction bases numbered 5, after V lost 3 bases and J lost 5 bases. CDR1 and CDR2 (germline): SGDLS, YYNGEE. CDR3 protein: CASSGGLGVDTQYF. CDR3 DNA sequence: TGTGCCAGCAGCGGGGGACTAGGGGTAGATACGCAGTATTTT.

The chain combines TRBV10-1 with TRBJ1-4; 7 bases match TRBD1. Germline lookup yields CDR1 WNHNN and CDR2 SYGVQD (reference sequence). The CDR3 has 11 amino acids. Trimming cost V 8 bases and J 8 bases; bases outside gene matches: 2. CDR3 sequence: CASGTEEKLFF. In DNA, the CDR3 is TGCGCCAGCGGGACAGAAGAAAAACTGTTTTTT.

In regard to this clone: The sample holds other DNA sequences that translate to the same CDR3. This rearrangement joins TRBV18 to TRBJ1-5; the match to TRBD1 covers 8 bases. The germline V gene has CDR1 KGHSH and CDR2 LQKENI. Trimming cost V 6 bases and J 3 bases; bases outside gene matches: 4. CDR3 length: 14 residues. In nucleotides, the CDR3 is TGTGCCAGCTCCCCGACAGGGGACAATCAGCCCCAGCATTTT. Amino acid sequence: CASSPTGDNQPQHF.

The chain combines TRBV18 with TRBJ2-1; the D is unclear. V lost 3 bases and J 7 bases, leaving 10 bases between the germline ends. CDR1 is KGHSH, CDR2 LQKENI, per germline. The CDR3 has 13 residues. The CDR3 region is CASSPQAGNEQFF. CDR3 nucleotides: TGTGCCAGCTCACCGCAAGCCGGGAATGAGCAGTTCTTC.

The chain uses TRBV2 and TRBJ1-1; 8 bases match TRBD1. The germline V gene has CDR1 SNHLY and CDR2 FYNNEI. V lost 8 bases and J lost 8; bases outside the gene matches: 7. There are 12 residues in the CDR3. CDR3 coding DNA: TGTGCCAGCGGCGAGAGGACAGGGGAAGCTTTCTTT. Translating it yields CASGERTGEAFF.

This chain uses TRBV5-6 with TRBJ2-2; 7 bases match TRBD1. Germline loops: CDR1 SGHDT, CDR2 YYEEEE. With 0 bases clipped from V and 1 base from J, the junction kept 9 bases outside the gene matches. The length of the CDR3 is 18 residues. CDR3 amino acids: CASSLAYWDRKNTGELFF. The CDR3 DNA is TGTGCCAGCAGCTTGGCCTATTGGGACAGAAAGAACACCGGGGAGCTGTTTTTT.

Remarks on this clone: In the same sample, other DNA sequences code for this CDR3. This chain joins TRBV18 and TRBJ1-3; 7 bases match TRBD1. The CDR3 covers 15 residues. Germline CDR1 KGHSH, CDR2 LQKENI. The junction had 3 bases not matched to a gene; V was cut back by 3 bases and J by 1 base. The CDR3 coding sequence is TGTGCCAGCTCACCGCAGACAGGGTCTGGAAACACCATATATTTT. Its translation: CASSPQTGSGNTIYF.

The CDR3 region has the DNA TGTGCCAGCAGTGCTACTCGGGGGAGGAACGCCTTACACTATAATTCACCCCTCCACTTT. It yields the protein CASSATRGRNALHYNSPLHF. The chain combines TRBV6-1 with TRBJ1-6, with a tentative D call TRBD1 (5 bases). Looked up from germline, CDR1 is MNHNS and CDR2 is SASEGT. The CDR3 runs 20 residues. V lost 4 bases and J lost 3, with 25 bases in between.

Points on this clone: Distinct nucleotide sequences in the sample also encode this CDR3. V and J are TRBV18 and TRBJ1-1; possible D gene TRBD1, 5 bases. CDR3 size: 13 residues. The V gene's germline CDR1 is KGHSH and CDR2 LQKENI. V was shortened by 3 bases and J by 2 bases, with 7 bases between the two germline ends. CDR3: CASSPQGNTEAFF. The CDR3 DNA reads TGTGCCAGCTCACCTCAGGGCAACACTGAAGCTTTCTTT.

The chain employs TRBV5-4 and TRBJ2-5; 7 nucleotides line up with TRBD2. The CDR3 extends over 15 amino acids. V was clipped by 4 bases and J by 7 bases; unmatched bases: 13. Per germline, CDR1 SGHNT and CDR2 YYREEE (reference sequence). The CDR3 reads CASSPNGFPGGTQYF. Written as DNA, the CDR3 is TGTGCCAGCAGCCCAAACGGGTTCCCGGGGGGGACCCAGTACTTC.

This clone was seen once. The chain joins TRBV7-9 to TRBJ2-4; the D gene is possibly TRBD1 (6 bases). V was pared by 0 bases and J by 1 base, with 13 bases between. The CDR3 length is 17 residues. The germline V gene encodes CDR1 SEHNR and CDR2 FQNEAQ (reference sequence). The CDR3 loop is CASSLAGGNRAKNIQYF. The CDR3, as DNA: TGTGCCAGCAGCTTAGCAGGGGGAAACAGGGCCAAAAACATTCAGTACTTC.

The chain links TRBV19 to TRBJ2-7; D perhaps matches TRBD2 (5 bases). Between the trimmed V and J ends, which lost 3 bases and 3 bases, there was a span of 9 bases. Germline assignment: CDR1 LNHDA and CDR2 SQIVND (reference sequence). The CDR3 covers 13 residues. CDR3 DNA sequence: TGTGCCAGTAGTATGGGAGCGGACTACGAGCAGTACTTC. This encodes CASSMGADYEQYF.

V usage is TRBV19 and J usage is TRBJ1-4; 7 bases agree with TRBD1. The CDR3 runs to 19 residues. Trimming at V came to 1 base and at J to 0 bases, leaving 11 bases not matched to a gene. CDR1 and CDR2 from the germline V gene are LNHDA and SQIVND (reference sequence). This CDR3 reads CASSIGTGELRATNEKLFF. CDR3 sequence (DNA): TGTGCCAGTAGTATAGGGACAGGAGAACTGCGCGCAACTAATGAAAAACTGTTTTTT.

V is TRBV19 and J is TRBJ1-2; D uncertain. Germline V gene lookup returns CDR1 LNHDA and CDR2 SQIVND (reference sequence). V gave up 3 bases and J gave up 2 bases, with 10 bases separating them. The CDR3 runs 14 residues. This CDR3 is CASSIGLLNYGYTF. The CDR3 DNA follows: TGTGCCAGTAGTATTGGCCTTTTAAACTATGGCTACACCTTC.

V usage is TRBV5-6 and J usage is TRBJ1-2; possibly TRBD1 for D (6 bases). The CDR3 sequence is 13 residues long. V was pared by 4 bases and J by 13 bases, with 20 bases between. Per the germline V gene, CDR1 is SGHDT and CDR2 is YYEEEE. CDR3 coding DNA: TGTGCCAGCAGCCCGACGGACAGTAAAGATTTCACCTTC. Protein product: CASSPTDSKDFTF.

The sample holds one count of this clone. This chain connects TRBV5-1 to TRBJ2-7; 7 bases are a match to TRBD2. This CDR3 has 14 residues. With V trimmed by 1 base and J by 7 bases, 8 bases remained unmatched. CDR1 and CDR2 (germline): SGHRS, YFSETQ. CDR3 in amino acids: CASSLKAGRHEQYF. The CDR3 DNA reads as TGCGCCAGCAGCTTGAAAGCGGGAAGGCATGAGCAGTACTTC.

The chain has TRBV5-6 and TRBJ2-2; TRBD1 agrees at 7 bases. Germline CDR1 is SGHDT and CDR2 is YYEEEE. The CDR3 is made up of 16 amino acids. V shed 4 bases, J shed 4 bases, and the junction held 10 bases outside the gene matches. DNA of the CDR3: TGTGCCAGCAGCCCTTACAAGGGGACAGTCACCGGGGAGCTGTTTTTT. Its protein product is CASSPYKGTVTGELFF.